This T cell receptor (beta chain) was identified in a study of cytomegalovirus exposure and HLA in healthy donors (dated by TCRdb to the late 2010s). The study in broad terms: In an earlier analysis of roughly 590 of the donors, 250 to 350 Gb of sequence data and approximately 120 million unique TCR beta sequences from roughly 190 million T cells were reported. HLA typing included class I and class II loci at four-digit resolution. In an earlier analysis of roughly 540 of the donors, high-throughput TCR beta sequencing was used to judge whether each TCR beta V gene segment behaved as functional or pseudogenic. Alongside the repertoire data, information on donor age, sex, ethnicity and CMV serostatus was compiled. Using immunosequencing, the study profiled T cell repertoires from 500 to 800 subjects and related those repertoires to cytomegalovirus serostatus. In a later analysis, previously published TCR beta repertoires from 670 or so donors were re-analyzed and high-resolution HLA genotyping was added so that TCR occurrence patterns could be studied. A later genetic analysis took genome-wide SNP genotypes for about 55% of the roughly 700 donors and used that subset as a discovery cohort. Among some 400 genotyped donors of the cohort, an average of approximately 230,000 unique TCR beta nucleotide sequences were sequenced per donor, roughly 18% of them non-productive. The genetic ancestry cluster associated with self-reported Caucasian donors included 81% of the roughly 390 genotyped donors. The later analysis used no new phenotypic data to find candidate immune exposures, relying instead on TCR beta sequences and their occurrence across donors. Every repertoire in the discovery cohort had been generated on one and the same sequencing platform. The study aimed to test whether cataloging public T cell receptors could reveal signatures of past pathogen exposure. Along with the approximately 600-subject first cohort, a separate validation cohort of over a hundred different subjects was used. Typing coverage differed by locus: A, B, C, DRB1 and DQB1 were typed in roughly 629-630 donors, DQA1 in 500 to 550, DPA1 in around 580, and DPB1 in 450 to 490. Because of strong linkage in the cohort, five DR-DQ haplotypes were treated as single units for association and clustering. An early release that covered approximately 600 HLA-typed donors contained 300 to 350 gigabases of sequencing data and around 80 million unique TCR sequences. The study combined high-throughput TCR immunosequencing, statistical association of individual TCRs with disease status, and machine learning to predict cytomegalovirus infection status.

The cohort comprised 670 or so healthy bone marrow donors. All cohort members were sampled while nominally healthy, although unrecorded immune exposures were likely present. The donor was CMV seropositive and belonged to the group of 250 to 300 seropositive cohort members. Every donor gave a peripheral blood sample, and the peripheral blood mononuclear cells from that sample were used for TCR beta sequencing. The Qiagen DNeasy Blood Extraction Kit was used to extract genomic DNA from the blood cell samples. This clone was seen a few times. There is no known antigen for this receptor. One base away there is no much larger clone; base qualities are not given. Including the terminal cysteine and phenylalanine, the CDR3 comprises 14 residues. Only CDR3 DNA is held: 42 bases, read in frame from base 1. V is trimmed back by 7 bases and J by 5 bases, and the junction contains 10 bases that no gene match accounts for. CDR1 and CDR2 were assigned from the germline V gene as MDHEN and SYDVKM.

The paper as a whole reports these results and caveats: A further reported finding was that TCR beta sequences accurately predicted the HLA-A and HLA-B alleles for most subjects in the first cohort. Roughly uniform sequencing depth across donors was assumed in presence/absence analyses, although this assumption may not hold. Because some donors lacked HLA typing at each locus, the association tests relied only on the typed subset. Assigning TCR associations to individual alleles was difficult when HLA alleles, especially DR and DQ, strongly co-occurred. Because the 87-base-pair reads could not distinguish some IMGT-functional V segments, including TRBV6-2 and TRBV6-3, those segments were excluded. Linkage disequilibrium might explain the correlated functional status among segregating V segments, but an unknown experimental factor could not be ruled out. In vitro tests confirmed that a few of the cytomegalovirus-associated TCR beta chains recognize cytomegalovirus antigens. In a later analysis, several top co-occurrence clusters were reported to appear linked to parvovirus B19, influenza, CMV and Epstein-Barr virus. A later analysis found that most CMV-associated TCR beta chains appeared HLA-restricted, with HLA associations seemingly driven largely by CMV exposure. Compared with the roughly 670-donor mean, donors in an Asian-associated ancestry cluster had fewer N-insertions in productive TCRs, according to a later genetic analysis. While some public TCRs were present in many individuals, most TCR sequences turned up only very rarely across donors. The authors suggested that the approach could potentially be generalized to other disease states and immunological phenotypes. The classifier was reported to diagnose cytomegalovirus status with high specificity and sensitivity in both the original cohort and the validation cohort. Because counts were too low, 15 to 20 rarely observed V segments, including chromosome 9 orphons, were excluded from the earlier analysis of 587 of the donors. In a later analysis, HLA-associated TCR beta chains showed more clonal expansion and lower generation probabilities than non-associated chains that were equally common. This cohort had only TCR beta chains sequenced, and the lack of alpha or paired-chain data limited which features could be detected. CMV serostatus was the only immune exposure information available for the cohort. In an earlier analysis of roughly 500 of the donors, most TCR beta V segments appeared in productive rearrangements about 87% or about 30% of the time, broadly matching IMGT annotations. Specific HLA alleles were associated with more than 15,000 TCR beta sequences at a false discovery rate of 0.05 in a later analysis. A total of about 180 TCR beta chains were listed by the study as associated with cytomegalovirus. A cluster of highly shared sequence variants was judged likely to represent a technical artifact of the sequencing pipeline. In a later analysis, TCR association rates were found to vary across HLA loci, with the most associated TCRs seen for DRB1 alleles and the fewest for HLA-C alleles. V-gene and J-gene trimming of TCR beta chains was associated with a missense DCLRE1C variant in a later genetic analysis, and the association was replicated in an independent cohort.

Library method: the immunoSEQ multiplex PCR assay. For the multiplex PCR, a mixture combining 60 forward primers for TCR Vbeta segments and 13 reverse primers for TCR Jbeta segments was used. Amplification of the CDR3 region of rearranged TCR beta genes was performed with a multiplex PCR assay on genomic DNA. On the Illumina HiSeq System, the amplified TCR beta libraries were sequenced as 87-base-pair reads. In the original analysis: In a later analysis, some 80 million unique TCR beta chains were counted across the 666 repertoires, and approximately 11 million of these chains were shared by at least two donors. Raw reads were error-corrected and collapsed into unique sequences with a nearest-neighbor algorithm that merged closely related sequences to remove PCR and sequencing errors. To assign V, D and J gene segments, CDR3 sequences were aligned to IMGT reference sequences. For a sequence to be retained, at least a six-nucleotide match to both a V gene segment and a J gene segment was required. Rearrangements were called productive when the CDR3 lacked stop codons and stayed in frame with V and J; all others were non-productive. Following IMGT convention, CDR3 was defined as the stretch from the second conserved V-encoded cysteine to the conserved J-encoded phenylalanine. The earlier analysis of some 580 of the donors excluded any sequence lacking an unambiguous match to a single V gene segment. An earlier analysis of several hundred of the donors called V segments functional above 56.7% productive rearrangements and segregating when the between-donor standard deviation exceeded 5%. A statistical classification framework was developed to diagnose cytomegalovirus status using the catalog of TCR beta chain sequences. A later analysis assigned V and J genes by comparing TCR nucleotide sequences with IMGT/GENE-DB human TR gene sequences. A later analysis assigned CDR3 sequences and most-parsimonious VDJ recombination scenarios with the TCRdist pipeline. In a later analysis, each TCR beta chain was defined by its CDR3 amino acid sequence together with its V-gene family, and reads lacking a unique V-gene family were excluded. In a later analysis, 450 to 600 highly shared, low-generation-probability nucleotide sequences were removed to address suspected cross-contamination and a sequencing artifact. In a later analysis, a clonal expansion index was calculated for each public chain from normalized within-repertoire ranks of inferred template counts. A later analysis computed generation probabilities with a VDJ recombination model fitted to out-of-frame rearrangements, and checked the results against IGoR. Hypergeometric tests were used in a later analysis to score TCR-TCR, TCR-HLA and TCR-CMV co-occurrence, with a repertoire-size bias correction applied to the TCR pairs. In a later analysis, false discovery rates were estimated by permuting HLA or CMV assignments 20 times. In a later analysis, co-occurring TCRs were grouped with DBSCAN, and TCRdist sequence similarity was added when clustering was performed within HLA-allele-positive subsets. Repertoires with fewer than 30,000 or more than 120,000 public chains were left out of co-occurrence clustering, as were about 5 repertoires with anomalous nucleotide sharing. The source is immuneACCESS, and TCRdb retained only in-frame sequences with V and J called. Part of the clones is not carried over; for the studies checked, unresolved V genes explain less than half of this, and the remainder is unexplained. D and trimming come from the DNA, and the V and J calls and clone size come from that table. This sample gives fewer than 250,000 clones in total; over 70% of them show up just once. The ten biggest clones cover approximately 3% of the sample.

This sequence was found in a woman between 25 and 40 years old in good health and CMV-seropositive. The chain is encoded by TRBV28 joined to TRBJ2-7, with 8 middle bases fitting TRBD1. Source material: PBMCs. The CDR3 region has the sequence CASTTDRVGDEQYF. The bases read TGTGCCAGCACCACGGACAGGGTTGGGGACGAGCAGTACTTC.